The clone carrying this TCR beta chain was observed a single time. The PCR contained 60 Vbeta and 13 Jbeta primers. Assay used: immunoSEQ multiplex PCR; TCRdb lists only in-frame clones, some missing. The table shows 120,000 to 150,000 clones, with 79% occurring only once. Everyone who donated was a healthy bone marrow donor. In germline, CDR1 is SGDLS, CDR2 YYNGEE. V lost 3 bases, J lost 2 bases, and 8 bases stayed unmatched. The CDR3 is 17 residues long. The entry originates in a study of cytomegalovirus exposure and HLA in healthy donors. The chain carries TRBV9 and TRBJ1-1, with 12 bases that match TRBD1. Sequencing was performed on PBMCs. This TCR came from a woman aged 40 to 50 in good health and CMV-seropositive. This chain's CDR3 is CASSGGQGAGDNTEAFF. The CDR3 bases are TGTGCCAGCAGCGGGGGACAGGGGGCGGGAGACAACACTGAAGCTTTCTTT.